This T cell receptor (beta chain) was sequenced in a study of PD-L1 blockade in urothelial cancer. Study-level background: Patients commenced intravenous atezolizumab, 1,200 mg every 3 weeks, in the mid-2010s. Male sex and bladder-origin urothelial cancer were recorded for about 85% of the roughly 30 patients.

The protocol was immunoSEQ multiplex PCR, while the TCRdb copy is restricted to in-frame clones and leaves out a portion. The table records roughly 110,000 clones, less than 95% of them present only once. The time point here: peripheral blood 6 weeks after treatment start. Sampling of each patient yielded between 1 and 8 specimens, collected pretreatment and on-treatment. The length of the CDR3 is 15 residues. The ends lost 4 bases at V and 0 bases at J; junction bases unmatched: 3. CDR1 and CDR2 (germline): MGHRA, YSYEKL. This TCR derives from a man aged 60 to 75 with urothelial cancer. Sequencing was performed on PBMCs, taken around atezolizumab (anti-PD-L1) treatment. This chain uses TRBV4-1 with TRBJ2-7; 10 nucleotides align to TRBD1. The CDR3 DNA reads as TGCGCCAGCAGCCCTGGGACAGGGGTCTCCTACGAGCAGTACTTC. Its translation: CASSPGTGVSYEQYF.